Shown below are 28 T cell receptor beta chains from a single sample sequenced in a study of shared clonotypes between healthy human individuals. Here immunoSEQ multiplex PCR was the method, and the copy in TCRdb shows in-frame clones only, minus some. This table has millions of clones, around nine tenths appearing once. What was sequenced was naive CD4+ T cells sorted from blood. Sample subset: CD45RA+ positively selected. These receptors were collected from a young man in good health.

Comment on this clone: Other DNA sequences in the same sample also yield this CDR3. The chain is built from TRBV7-2 and TRBJ1-2; 9 nucleotides line up with TRBD1. V was pared by 5 bases and J by 4 bases, with 2 bases of the junction left unmatched. Germline V gene lookup returns CDR1 SGHTA and CDR2 FQGNSA. The CDR3 runs 13 residues. CDR3 residues: CASSPDRGYGYTF. In nucleotides, the CDR3 is TGTGCCAGCAGCCCGGACAGGGGCTATGGCTACACCTTC.

This chain links TRBV7-2 with TRBJ2-2; D gene unclear. Germline V gene lookup returns CDR1 SGHTA and CDR2 FQGNSA. The length of the CDR3 is 15 residues. V lost 2 bases and J lost 0, with 7 bases in between. DNA of the CDR3: TGTGCCAGCAGCTTAACCAGTACGAACACCGGGGAGCTGTTTTTT. This gives the protein CASSLTSTNTGELFF.

The CDR3 sequence is CASSVREQETQYF. CDR3 coding DNA: TGTGCCAGCAGCGTTCGGGAACAAGAGACCCAGTACTTC. The chain uses TRBV7-6 and TRBJ2-5, with a possible D match to TRBD2 (5 bases). From germline, CDR1 is SGHVS and CDR2 FNYEAQ. The CDR3 spans 13 residues. V was trimmed by 5 bases and J by 2 bases, leaving 9 bases between them.

A word on this clone: Other DNA sequences within the sample encode an identical CDR3. CDR3 nucleotides: TGTGCCAGCAGCTTAGGACTAGCGGGGGGACAAGAGACCCAGTACTTC. It translates to CASSLGLAGGQETQYF. This chain links TRBV7-8 with TRBJ2-5; 13 bases are a match to TRBD2. The CDR3 loop spans 16 amino acids. V lost 1 base to trimming and J lost 2 bases; unmatched junction nucleotides: 1. Germline V CDR1 and CDR2: SGHVS, FQNEAQ.

The chain uses TRBV19 and TRBJ1-1; TRBD1 is a possible D gene (5 bases). Germline-derived CDR1 and CDR2 are LNHDA and SQIVND (reference sequence). The CDR3 length is 15 residues. With 5 bases removed from V and 1 base from J, the gap between germline ends came to 14 bases. The CDR3 nucleotides read TGTGCCAGTAGTCCCAGGGAGCTGGGGAACACTGAAGCTTTCTTT. Translated: CASSPRELGNTEAFF.

The chain carries TRBV6-5 and TRBJ2-2; 8 bases are shared with TRBD1. Per germline, CDR1 MNHEY and CDR2 SVGAGI. V was clipped by 8 bases and J by 6 bases; unmatched bases: 5. This CDR3 region has 13 residues. CDR3 in DNA: TGTGCCAGCCACAGGGGGGTCTCCGGGGAGCTGTTTTTT. It yields the protein CASHRGVSGELFF.

The chain carries TRBV18 and TRBJ2-3, with 11 bases that match TRBD2. In germline, CDR1 is KGHSH, CDR2 LQKENI. This CDR3 is 15 amino acids long. Germline trimming cut 4 bases from V and 2 bases from J; bases unmatched to any gene: 2. CDR3 loop: CASSQLAGATDTQYF. DNA of the CDR3: TGTGCCAGCTCACAACTAGCGGGGGCCACAGATACGCAGTATTTT. Full variable domain (remainder filled in from reference TRBV18 and TRBJ2-3): NAGVMQNPRHLVRRRGQEARLRCSPMKGHSHVYWYRQLPEEGLKFMVYLQKENIIDESGMPKERFSAEFPKEGPSILRIQQVVRGDSAAYFCASSQLAGATDTQYFGPGTRLTVL.

The chain joins TRBV2 to TRBJ1-5; perhaps TRBD1 as D (6 bases). Germline V CDR1 and CDR2: SNHLY, FYNNEI. The CDR3 is 15 residues long. The V gene lost 0 bases and the J gene lost 7 bases, with 13 bases spanning the gap. The CDR3 bases are TGTGCCAGCAGTGAAGCTTACACAGGGATGCAGCCCCAGCATTTT. Protein sequence: CASSEAYTGMQPQHF.

For this clone: This specimen includes other DNA sequences encoding the same CDR3. The chain combines TRBV5-1 with TRBJ2-5; the D gene could be TRBD1 or TRBD2 (5 bases each). This CDR3 comprises 14 residues. The germline CDR1 and CDR2 sequences are SGHRS and YFSETQ. V dropped 0 bases and J dropped 2 bases, with 8 bases sitting between them. Written as DNA, the CDR3 is TGCGCCAGCAGCTTGGCGGGACGTCAAGAGACCCAGTACTTC. It is translated as CASSLAGRQETQYF.

The chain couples TRBV30 to TRBJ1-1; no reliable D call. V dropped 5 bases and J dropped 3 bases, with 16 bases sitting between them. Germline lookup yields CDR1 GTSNPN and CDR2 SVGIG (reference sequence). The CDR3 sequence is 14 residues long. CDR3 coding DNA: TGTGCCTGGGGAACGACGGGAGTGGACACTGAAGCTTTCTTT. Protein: CAWGTTGVDTEAFF.

The V and J genes are TRBV5-4 and TRBJ2-1, with D maybe TRBD1 (7 bases). This CDR3 contains 15 residues. Germline CDR1 is SGHNT and CDR2 is YYREEE (reference sequence). Trimming took 1 base from V and 8 from J, leaving 16 bases between them. The CDR3 DNA follows: TGTGCCAGCAGCTTGATGCAGGGGGGTAGTGATGAGCAGTTCTTC. Its translation is CASSLMQGGSDEQFF.

The chain uses TRBV5-1 and TRBJ1-1, with 8 bases lining up with TRBD1. The CDR3 is 17 amino acids. V gave up 0 bases and J gave up 0 bases; unmatched junction bases: 7. CDR1 and CDR2 (germline): SGHRS, YFSETQ. CDR3 in amino acids: CASSLDPYRGMNTEAFF. CDR3 in DNA: TGCGCCAGCAGCTTGGACCCCTACAGGGGGATGAACACTGAAGCTTTCTTT.

This clone was recorded once. The chain's CDR3 is CASSLQGAQYF. The DNA of the CDR3 is TGTGCCAGCAGCTTACAGGGGGCGCAGTACTTC. The chain is built from TRBV11-2 and TRBJ2-7; 8 bases align to TRBD1. The ends lost 2 bases at V and 9 bases at J; junction bases unmatched: 0. The length of the CDR3 is 11 residues. Germline CDR1 SGHAT, CDR2 FQNNGV.

V is TRBV2 and J is TRBJ1-1; D ambiguous. The V end was cut by 4 bases, the J end by 1 base, with 10 bases between. The germline CDR1 and CDR2 sequences are SNHLY and FYNNEI. The CDR3 totals 14 residues. CDR3 amino acids: CASSVSGKNTEAFF. The CDR3 bases are TGTGCCAGCAGTGTTTCGGGGAAGAACACTGAAGCTTTCTTT.

The chain combines TRBV6-6 with TRBJ2-3; no definite D call. The germline CDR1 and CDR2 sequences are MNHNY and SVGAGI (reference sequence). The CDR3 is made up of 13 amino acids. Trimming cost V 5 bases and J 3 bases, with 9 bases left between them. The CDR3 DNA is TGTGCCAGCAGTCTCGAAAGAACAGATACGCAGTATTTT. Residues: CASSLERTDTQYF.

The CDR3 sequence: CASRGAVSGGAEAFF. The DNA of the CDR3 is TGCGCCAGCAGGGGGGCGGTCAGCGGTGGGGCTGAAGCTTTCTTT. The rearrangement joins TRBV5-1 to TRBJ1-1; D perhaps matches TRBD1 (6 bases). The germline CDR1 and CDR2 sequences are SGHRS and YFSETQ. With 5 bases removed from V and 6 bases from J, the gap between germline ends came to 20 bases. CDR3 length: 15 residues.

Only one count was recorded for this clone. The V and J genes are TRBV5-4 and TRBJ2-7; D may be TRBD2 (6 bases). V lost 2 bases and J 7 bases, leaving 16 bases between the germline ends. Germline-derived CDR1 and CDR2 are SGHNT and YYREEE (reference sequence). The CDR3 sequence is 14 residues long. In DNA form, the CDR3 reads TGTGCCAGCAGCTTTGGCTCGGGAGTGGGGGAGCAGTACTTC. Its protein product is CASSFGSGVGEQYF.

CDR3 sequence (DNA): TGTGCCAGCAGTTACTCTACTCTCGTGCAGAACTACGAGCAGTACTTC. Translating gives CASSYSTLVQNYEQYF. The rearrangement joins TRBV6-6 to TRBJ2-7; D call uncertain. CDR1 is MNHNY and CDR2 is SVGAGI in the germline V gene (reference sequence). V lost 0 bases, J lost 3 bases, and 15 bases lay in between. The CDR3 runs 16 residues.

The chain combines TRBV27 with TRBJ1-5; no clear D. Trimming removed 2 bases from V and 0 bases from J, with 8 bases in between. This CDR3 is built from 15 residues. Germline values: CDR1 MNHEY, CDR2 SMNVEV (reference sequence). In DNA form, the CDR3 reads TGTGCCAGCAGTTTAATGGCAGATAGCAATCAGCCCCAGCATTTT. Amino acids: CASSLMADSNQPQHF.

The chain uses TRBV5-1 and TRBJ2-2; TRBD1 might be the D (7 bases). The CDR3 extends over 17 amino acids. The V end lost 3 bases, the J end lost 4 bases, and 19 bases lay between the germline ends. The germline V gene has CDR1 SGHRS and CDR2 YFSETQ. The DNA of the CDR3 is TGCGCCAGCAGCTGGAGCCCCGGGACAGCGGGCACCGGGGAGCTGTTTTTT. Protein: CASSWSPGTAGTGELFF.

The J gene is TRBJ1-2, the V gene TRBV11-2; D is perhaps TRBD1 (6 bases). V was pared by 0 bases and J by 4 bases, with 12 bases between. Germline-derived CDR1 and CDR2 are SGHAT and FQNNGV. CDR3 length equals 15 residues. The CDR3 bases are TGTGCCAGCAGCTTAGATATACAGGGTCCCTATGGCTACACCTTC. Amino acid sequence: CASSLDIQGPYGYTF.

The chain uses TRBV6-5 and TRBJ2-3; 10 bases line up with TRBD2. The V gene's germline CDR1 is MNHEY and CDR2 SVGAGI. The CDR3 length is 15 residues. The ends lost 4 bases at V and 3 bases at J; junction bases unmatched: 4. CDR3 protein: CASSFLAGVTDTQYF. The CDR3 region has the DNA TGTGCCAGCAGTTTTCTAGCGGGAGTGACAGATACGCAGTATTTT.

The gene calls are TRBV6-1 and TRBJ1-1; a possible D gene is TRBD1 (5 bases). Deletions cut 5 bases from V and 3 bases from J, with 13 bases between. Germline V CDR1 and CDR2: MNHNS, SASEGT. CDR3 length: 14 amino acids. The chain's CDR3 is CASSSQGAYTEAFF. In DNA, the CDR3 is TGTGCCAGCAGTTCCCAGGGAGCGTACACTGAAGCTTTCTTT.

The chain joins TRBV5-4 to TRBJ1-3; D remains unclear. Trimming took 1 base from V and 4 from J, leaving 9 bases between them. CDR3 length equals 14 residues. Germline V CDR1 and CDR2: SGHNT, YYREEE (reference sequence). The CDR3: CASSLSGPGNTIYF. The CDR3 DNA reads as TGTGCCAGCAGCTTGTCAGGACCGGGAAACACCATATATTTT.

This clone appeared a single time. This sequence joins TRBV2 and TRBJ2-5; 7 bases match TRBD2. Losses at the gene ends were 10 bases for V and 1 base for J; bases not matched to a gene: 18. Germline V gene data show CDR1 as SNHLY and CDR2 as FYNNEI. The CDR3 runs to 17 residues. CDR3: CANLKGLASGSQETQYF. In DNA, the CDR3 is TGTGCCAACCTGAAGGGGTTGGCTAGCGGTTCCCAAGAGACCCAGTACTTC.

This clone was picked up one time. Different DNA sequences within this sample yield the same CDR3. The chain employs TRBV2 and TRBJ2-1; D ambiguous. V was pared by 3 bases and J by 3 bases, with 3 bases between. CDR3 length: 12 amino acids. Germline CDR1 is SNHLY and CDR2 is FYNNEI. The CDR3 loop reads CASSEDYNEQFF. The CDR3 bases are TGTGCCAGCAGTGAGGACTACAATGAGCAGTTCTTC.

This chain's CDR3 is CASSLGPTGTNQPQHF. In nucleotides, the CDR3 is TGCGCCAGCAGCTTGGGGCCGACAGGGACGAATCAGCCCCAGCATTTT. The gene calls are TRBV5-1 and TRBJ1-5; 7 nucleotides match TRBD1. The CDR3 spans 16 residues. Per the germline V gene, CDR1 is SGHRS and CDR2 is YFSETQ. J gave up 4 bases and V 0 bases, and 7 bases lay outside the gene matches. Using reference TRBV5-1 and TRBJ1-5 for the parts outside the CDR3, the full variable domain is KAGVTQTPRYLIKTRGQQVTLSCSPISGHRSVSWYQQTPGQGLQFLFEYFSETQRNKGNFPGRFSGRQFSNSRSEMNVSTLELGDSALYLCASSLGPTGTNQPQHFGDGTRLSIL.

The chain combines TRBV7-8 with TRBJ2-5; weak D call: TRBD1 (5 bases). Deletions cut 3 bases from V and 3 bases from J, with 11 bases between. Germline loops: CDR1 SGHVS, CDR2 FQNEAQ. This CDR3 region has 14 residues. The CDR3: CASSFRVPKETQYF. The CDR3 DNA follows: TGTGCCAGCAGCTTCAGGGTCCCGAAAGAGACCCAGTACTTC.